Listed below are T cell receptor beta chains from one sample, sequenced in a study of CD8+ T cells in alopecia areata. Here immunoSEQ multiplex PCR was the method, and the copy in TCRdb shows in-frame clones only, minus some. The sample yields more than 95,000 clones, more than 75% seen once. This specimen consisted of CD8+ T cells sorted from blood, obtained between weeks 30 and 35, from a patient treated with tofacitinib. These receptors all stem from a human donor with alopecia areata. CDR3s include the opening cysteine and the closing phenylalanine or tryptophan.

J,V,CDR3
TRBJ2-1,TRBV7-8,CASSLDLGNEQFF
TRBJ2-1,TRBV13,CASRLAGGPGEQFF
TRBJ1-1,TRBV6-5,CASSGSGGLAFF
TRBJ2-1,TRBV25-1,CASSESVAQFF
TRBJ2-7,TRBV10-3,CAISELHRERDEQYF
TRBJ1-1,TRBV5-5,CASSSRTGGTEAFF
TRBJ2-1,TRBV30,CAWSVTSGGYNEQFF
TRBJ2-3,TRBV6-1,CASSERRASTDTQYF
TRBJ2-3,TRBV10-2,CASSEPWTSADTQYF
TRBJ2-7,TRBV7-9,CASSSGTGGSNEQYF
TRBJ2-7,TRBV7-9,CASSPAVPSSYEQYF
TRBJ2-1,TRBV4-1,CASSQEGTAEQFF
TRBJ2-3,TRBV27,CASSILTGDTQYF
TRBJ1-2,TRBV15,CATSHKTTGYGYTF
TRBJ2-5,TRBV7-9,CASSLIGGKETQYF
TRBJ2-7,TRBV7-9,CASSPPDSNYDEQYF
TRBJ2-7,TRBV11-1,CASSLVRDEQYF
TRBJ2-3,TRBV29-1,CSVEGSGGLGGSTDTQYF
TRBJ1-4,TRBV11-2,CASSRFEEKLFF
TRBJ2-5,TRBV4-1,CASSILGGETQYF
TRBJ2-5,TRBV29-1,CSVVSQGETQYF
TRBJ1-1,TRBV7-9,CASSPSGSNPNTEAFF
TRBJ2-1,TRBV19,CATLAGNEQFF
TRBJ2-3,TRBV4-1,CASTQWASGGTDTQYF
TRBJ1-1,TRBV6-1,CASSELRGAGAQLNEAFF
TRBJ2-2,TRBV6-6,CASSYYRANTGELFF
TRBJ2-1,TRBV9,CASSVVSNEQFF
TRBJ2-3,TRBV5-4,CASSLPGSGGPLDTQYF